This T cell receptor (beta chain) came from a study of cytomegalovirus exposure and HLA in healthy donors. This clone was counted a few times. The primer mix had 60 Vbeta and 13 Jbeta primers. The repertoire was sequenced with immunoSEQ multiplex PCR; TCRdb's copy has only in-frame clones and lacks some. Of 190,000 or so clones listed, roughly four fifths are singletons. Deletions cut 4 bases from V and 0 bases from J, with 14 bases between. CDR3 length: 16 residues. Germline CDR1 SGHDT, CDR2 YYEEEE. The sample taken for sequencing was PBMCs. The sequence came from a woman aged 50 to 65 in good health and CMV-seropositive. The chain combines TRBV5-6 with TRBJ1-3; weak D call: TRBD1 (5 bases). The CDR3 spells CASSPTTGYSGNTIYF. CDR3 coding DNA: TGTGCCAGCAGCCCGACCACAGGTTACTCTGGAAACACCATATATTTT.